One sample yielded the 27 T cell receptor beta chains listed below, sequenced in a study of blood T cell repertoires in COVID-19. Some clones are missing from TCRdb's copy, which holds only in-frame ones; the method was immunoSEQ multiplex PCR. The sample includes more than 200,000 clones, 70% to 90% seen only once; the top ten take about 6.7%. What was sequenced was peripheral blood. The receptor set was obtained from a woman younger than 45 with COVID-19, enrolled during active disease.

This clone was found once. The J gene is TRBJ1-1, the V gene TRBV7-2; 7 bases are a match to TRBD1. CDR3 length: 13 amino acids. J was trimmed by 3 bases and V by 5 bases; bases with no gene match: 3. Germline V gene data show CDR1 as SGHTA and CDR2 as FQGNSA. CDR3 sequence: CASSRQGYTEAFF. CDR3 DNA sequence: TGTGCCAGCAGCAGACAGGGTTACACTGAAGCTTTCTTT.

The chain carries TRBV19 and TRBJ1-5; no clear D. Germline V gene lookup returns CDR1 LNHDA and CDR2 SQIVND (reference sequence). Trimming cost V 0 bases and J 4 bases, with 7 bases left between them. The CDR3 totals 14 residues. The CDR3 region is CASSIDEANQPQHF. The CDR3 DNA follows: TGTGCCAGTAGTATAGATGAGGCGAATCAGCCCCAGCATTTT.

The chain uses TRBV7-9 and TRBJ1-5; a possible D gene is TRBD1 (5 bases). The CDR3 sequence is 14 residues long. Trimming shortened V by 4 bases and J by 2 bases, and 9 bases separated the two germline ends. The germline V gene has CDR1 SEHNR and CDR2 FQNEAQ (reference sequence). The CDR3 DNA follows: TGTGCCAGCAGCTCACAACAGGGCAATCAGCCCCAGCATTTT. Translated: CASSSQQGNQPQHF.

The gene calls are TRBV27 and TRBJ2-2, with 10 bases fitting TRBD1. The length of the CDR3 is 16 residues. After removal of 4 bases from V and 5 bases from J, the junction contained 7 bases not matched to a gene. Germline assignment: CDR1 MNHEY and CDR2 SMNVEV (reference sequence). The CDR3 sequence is CASSWRQGAGTGELFF. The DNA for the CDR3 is TGTGCCAGCAGTTGGAGACAGGGGGCGGGGACCGGGGAGCTGTTTTTT.

CDR3 DNA sequence: TGTGCCAGCAGCTCTGATACAGGGACCTGGTATGGCTACACCTTC. The encoded protein is CASSSDTGTWYGYTF. The chain employs TRBV11-2 and TRBJ1-2; D may be TRBD1 (6 bases). Germline loops: CDR1 SGHAT, CDR2 FQNNGV. The CDR3 extends over 15 amino acids. V was cut by 4 bases and J by 5 bases, with 17 bases left in between.

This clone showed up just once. This CDR3 reads CASRRTGVTGELFF. Here the CDR3 DNA reads TGTGCCAGCCGCCGGACCGGGGTTACCGGGGAGCTGTTTTTT. This chain connects TRBV19 to TRBJ2-2; a weak D match, TRBD2 (5 bases). Trimming shortened V by 9 bases and J by 5 bases, and 16 bases separated the two germline ends. This CDR3 has 14 amino acids. Germline V gene data show CDR1 as LNHDA and CDR2 as SQIVND (reference sequence).

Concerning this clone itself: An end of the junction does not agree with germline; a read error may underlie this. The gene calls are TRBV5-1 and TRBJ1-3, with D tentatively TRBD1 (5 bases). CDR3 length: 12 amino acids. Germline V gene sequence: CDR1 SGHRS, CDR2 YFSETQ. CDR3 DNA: TGCGCCAGCAATTACAGGAGCCTATGTGGAGATTTT. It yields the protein CASNYRSLCGDF.

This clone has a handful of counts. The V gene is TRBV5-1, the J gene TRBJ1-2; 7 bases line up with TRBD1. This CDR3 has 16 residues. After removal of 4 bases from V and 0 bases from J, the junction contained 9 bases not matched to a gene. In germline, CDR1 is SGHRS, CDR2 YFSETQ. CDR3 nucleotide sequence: TGCGCCAGCAGCCCTGGGCAAGGGGGCTCTAACTATGGCTACACCTTC. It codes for CASSPGQGGSNYGYTF.

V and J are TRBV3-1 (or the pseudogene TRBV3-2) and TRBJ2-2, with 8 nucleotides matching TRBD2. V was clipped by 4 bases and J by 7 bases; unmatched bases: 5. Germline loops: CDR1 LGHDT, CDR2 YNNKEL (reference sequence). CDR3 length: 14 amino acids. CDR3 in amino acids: CASSPQREIGELFF. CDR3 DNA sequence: TGTGCCAGCAGCCCCCAGCGGGAGATCGGGGAGCTGTTTTTT.

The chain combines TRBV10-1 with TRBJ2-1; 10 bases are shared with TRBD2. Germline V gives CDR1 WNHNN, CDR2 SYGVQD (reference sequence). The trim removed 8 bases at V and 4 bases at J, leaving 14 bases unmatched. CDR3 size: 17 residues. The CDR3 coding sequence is TGCGCCAGCTCGAAGGAAACTAGCGGGGATAATTACAATGAGCAGTTCTTC. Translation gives CASSKETSGDNYNEQFF.

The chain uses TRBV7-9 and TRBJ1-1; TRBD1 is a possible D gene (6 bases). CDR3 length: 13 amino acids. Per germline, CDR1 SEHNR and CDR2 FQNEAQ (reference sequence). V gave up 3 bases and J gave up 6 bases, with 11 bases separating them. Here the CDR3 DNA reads TGTGCCAGCAGCTTTTCACAGGGCGCTGAAGCTTTCTTT. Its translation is CASSFSQGAEAFF.

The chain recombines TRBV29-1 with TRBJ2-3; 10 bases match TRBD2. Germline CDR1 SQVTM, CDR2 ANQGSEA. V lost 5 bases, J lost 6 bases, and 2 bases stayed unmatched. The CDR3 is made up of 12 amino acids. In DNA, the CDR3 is TGCAGCGTTAGCGGGAGGGCCGATACGCAGTATTTT. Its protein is CSVSGRADTQYF.

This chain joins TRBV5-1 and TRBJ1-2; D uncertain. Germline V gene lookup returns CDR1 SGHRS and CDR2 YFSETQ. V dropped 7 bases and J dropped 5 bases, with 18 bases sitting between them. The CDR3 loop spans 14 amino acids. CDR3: CASSLSAGSYGYTF. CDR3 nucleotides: TGCGCCAGCTCGCTAAGTGCAGGAAGTTATGGCTACACCTTC.

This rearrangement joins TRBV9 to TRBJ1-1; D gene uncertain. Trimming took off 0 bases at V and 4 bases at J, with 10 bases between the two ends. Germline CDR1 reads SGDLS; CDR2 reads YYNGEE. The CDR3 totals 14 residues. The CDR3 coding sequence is TGTGCCAGCAGCGTAGATGGGAGGAGCACTGAAGCTTTCTTT. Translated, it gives CASSVDGRSTEAFF.

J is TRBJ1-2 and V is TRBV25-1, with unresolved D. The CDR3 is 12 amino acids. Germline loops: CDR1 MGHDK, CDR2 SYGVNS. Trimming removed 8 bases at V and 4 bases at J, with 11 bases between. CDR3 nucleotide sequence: TGTGCCAGCCAACGGACTGGCTATGGCTACACCTTC. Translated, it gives CASQRTGYGYTF.

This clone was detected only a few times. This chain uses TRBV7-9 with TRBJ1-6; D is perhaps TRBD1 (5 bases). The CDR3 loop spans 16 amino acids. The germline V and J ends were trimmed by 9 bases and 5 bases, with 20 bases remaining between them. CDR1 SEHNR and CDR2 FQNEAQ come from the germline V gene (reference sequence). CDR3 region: CASSLTVRANNSPLHF. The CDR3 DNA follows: TGTGCCAGTTCACTAACGGTCAGGGCTAATAATTCACCCCTCCACTTT.

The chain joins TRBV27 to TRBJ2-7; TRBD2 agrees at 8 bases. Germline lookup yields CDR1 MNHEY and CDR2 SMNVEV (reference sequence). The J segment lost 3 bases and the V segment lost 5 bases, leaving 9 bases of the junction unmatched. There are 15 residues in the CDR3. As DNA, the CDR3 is TGTGCCAGCAGTAACGGGGGGGCAGGGGACTACGAGCAGTACTTC. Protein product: CASSNGGAGDYEQYF.

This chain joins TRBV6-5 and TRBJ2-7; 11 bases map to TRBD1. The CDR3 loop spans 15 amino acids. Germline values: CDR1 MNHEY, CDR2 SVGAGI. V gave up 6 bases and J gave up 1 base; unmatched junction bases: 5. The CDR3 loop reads CASSPDRGRSYEQYV. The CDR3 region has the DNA TGTGCCAGCAGCCCGGACAGGGGGCGATCCTACGAGCAGTACGTC.

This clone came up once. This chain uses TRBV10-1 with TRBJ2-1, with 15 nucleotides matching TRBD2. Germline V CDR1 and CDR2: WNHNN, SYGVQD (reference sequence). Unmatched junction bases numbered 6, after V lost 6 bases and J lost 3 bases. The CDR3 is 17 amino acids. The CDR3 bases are TGCGCCAGCAGGAGGACTAGCGGGAGGGCCCTCTACAATGAGCAGTTCTTC. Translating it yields CASRRTSGRALYNEQFF.

The chain's CDR3 is CASSVVGGTDNEQFF. CDR3 DNA sequence: TGTGCCAGCAGCGTAGTTGGAGGGACGGACAATGAGCAGTTCTTC. This chain connects TRBV9 to TRBJ2-1; TRBD2 is a possible D gene (6 bases). The CDR3 contains 15 residues. Germline loops: CDR1 SGDLS, CDR2 YYNGEE. Trimming left V 0 bases short and J 5 bases short, with 12 bases between.

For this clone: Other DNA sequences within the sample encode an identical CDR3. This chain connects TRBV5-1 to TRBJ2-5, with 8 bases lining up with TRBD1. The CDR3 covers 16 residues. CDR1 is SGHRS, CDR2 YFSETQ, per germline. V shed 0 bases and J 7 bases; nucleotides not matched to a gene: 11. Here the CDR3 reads CASSLGGQGALGTQYF. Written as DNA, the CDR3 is TGCGCCAGCAGCTTGGGGGGTCAGGGGGCTCTTGGGACCCAGTACTTC.

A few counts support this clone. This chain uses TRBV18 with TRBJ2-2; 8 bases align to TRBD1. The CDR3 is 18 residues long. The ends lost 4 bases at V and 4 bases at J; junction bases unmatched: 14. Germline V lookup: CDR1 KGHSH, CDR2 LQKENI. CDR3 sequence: CASSLRPIGQGPTGELFF. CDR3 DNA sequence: TGTGCCAGCTCACTTAGGCCAATCGGACAGGGCCCCACCGGGGAGCTGTTTTTT.

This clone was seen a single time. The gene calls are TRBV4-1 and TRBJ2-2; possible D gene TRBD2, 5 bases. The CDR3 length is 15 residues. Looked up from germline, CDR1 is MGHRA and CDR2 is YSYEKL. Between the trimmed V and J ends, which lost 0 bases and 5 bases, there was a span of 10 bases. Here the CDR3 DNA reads TGCGCCAGCAGCCAAGATCCCCCGGGAACCGGGGAGCTGTTTTTT. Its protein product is CASSQDPPGTGELFF.

In DNA, the CDR3 is TGTGCCAGTAGTCTCTCCGGGACTAGCGGGACCTACGAGCAGTACGTC. Translation gives CASSLSGTSGTYEQYV. The chain carries TRBV19 and TRBJ2-7, with TRBD2 matching 13 bases. The CDR3 spans 16 residues. Looked up from germline, CDR1 is LNHDA and CDR2 is SQIVND (reference sequence). Losses at the gene ends were 5 bases for V and 2 bases for J; bases not matched to a gene: 6.

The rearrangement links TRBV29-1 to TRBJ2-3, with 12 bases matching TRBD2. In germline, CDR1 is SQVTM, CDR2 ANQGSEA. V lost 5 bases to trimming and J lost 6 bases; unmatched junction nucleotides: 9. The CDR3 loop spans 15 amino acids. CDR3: CSVRRTSGGLDTQYF. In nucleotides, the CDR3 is TGCAGCGTTCGAAGAACTAGCGGGGGGTTGGATACGCAGTATTTT.

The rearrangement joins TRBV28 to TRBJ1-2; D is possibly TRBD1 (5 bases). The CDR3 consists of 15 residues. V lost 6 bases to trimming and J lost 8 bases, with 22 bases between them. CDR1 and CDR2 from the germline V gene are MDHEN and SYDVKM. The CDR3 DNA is TGTGCCAGCAGCCGAGGTAGGGGCCCCCACGAAGGCTACACCTTC. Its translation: CASSRGRGPHEGYTF.

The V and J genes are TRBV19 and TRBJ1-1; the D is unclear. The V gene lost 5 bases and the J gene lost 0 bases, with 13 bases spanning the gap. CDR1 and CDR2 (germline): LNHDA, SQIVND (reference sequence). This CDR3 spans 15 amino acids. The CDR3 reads CASSAWADMNTEAFF. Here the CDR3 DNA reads TGTGCCAGTAGTGCCTGGGCAGACATGAACACTGAAGCTTTCTTT.